The clone carrying this TCR beta chain was found a few times. Method: immunoSEQ multiplex PCR; TCRdb's copy keeps in-frame clones and lacks some. The data contain 110,000 to 150,000 clones, around 90% of them singletons. The sample comes from a study of T cell responses to AZD1222 COVID-19 vaccine. Timing groups of about 4 and about 12 weeks for second doses were pooled. V was trimmed by 3 bases and J by 5 bases, leaving 8 bases between them. CDR3 length: 14 amino acids. From germline, CDR1 is KGHSH and CDR2 LQKENI. Material: peripheral blood, obtained 28 days after the second AZD1222 dose. The sequence derives from an adult who received the AZD1222 COVID-19 vaccine. The gene calls are TRBV18 and TRBJ1-6; D is uncertain. The CDR3 here is CASSPVSDNSPLHF. The CDR3 nucleotides are TGTGCCAGCTCACCCGTCTCGGATAATTCACCCCTCCACTTT.